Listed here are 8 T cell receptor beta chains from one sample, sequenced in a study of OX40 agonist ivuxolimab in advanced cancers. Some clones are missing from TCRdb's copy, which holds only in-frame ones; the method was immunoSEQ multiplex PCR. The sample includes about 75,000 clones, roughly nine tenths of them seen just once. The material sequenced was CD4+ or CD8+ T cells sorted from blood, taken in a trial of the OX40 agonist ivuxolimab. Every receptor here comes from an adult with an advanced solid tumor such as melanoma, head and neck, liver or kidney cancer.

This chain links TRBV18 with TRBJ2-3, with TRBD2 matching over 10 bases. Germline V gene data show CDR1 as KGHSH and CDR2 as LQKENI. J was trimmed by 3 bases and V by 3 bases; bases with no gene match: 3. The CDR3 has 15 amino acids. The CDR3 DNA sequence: TGTGCCAGCTCACCTACTAGCGGGGTAACAGATACGCAGTATTTT. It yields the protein CASSPTSGVTDTQYF.

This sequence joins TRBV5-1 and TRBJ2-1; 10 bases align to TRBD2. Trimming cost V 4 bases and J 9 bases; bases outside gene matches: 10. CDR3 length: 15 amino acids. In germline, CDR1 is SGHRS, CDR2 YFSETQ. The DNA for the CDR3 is TGCGCCAGCAGCGCCGGGCTAGCGGGAGTGGGTGAGCAGTTCTTC. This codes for CASSAGLAGVGEQFF.

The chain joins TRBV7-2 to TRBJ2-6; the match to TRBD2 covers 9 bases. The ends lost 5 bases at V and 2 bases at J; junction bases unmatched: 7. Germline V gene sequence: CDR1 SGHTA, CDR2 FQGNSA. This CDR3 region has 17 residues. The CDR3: CASSPIAGVPGANVLTF. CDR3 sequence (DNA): TGTGCCAGCAGCCCAATAGCGGGGGTCCCTGGGGCCAACGTCCTGACTTTC.

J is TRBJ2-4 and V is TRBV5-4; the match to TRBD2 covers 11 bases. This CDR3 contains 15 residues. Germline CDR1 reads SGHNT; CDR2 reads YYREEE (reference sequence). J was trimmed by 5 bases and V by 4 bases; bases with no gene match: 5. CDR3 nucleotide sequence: TGTGCCAGCAGCCCGGGACTAGCGGCTCAAAACATTCAGTACTTC. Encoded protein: CASSPGLAAQNIQYF.

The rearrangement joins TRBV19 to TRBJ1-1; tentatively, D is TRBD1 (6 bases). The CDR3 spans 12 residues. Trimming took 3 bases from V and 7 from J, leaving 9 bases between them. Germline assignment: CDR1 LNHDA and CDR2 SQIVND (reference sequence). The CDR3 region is CASSIRGGEAFF. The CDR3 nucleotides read TGTGCCAGTAGTATTAGGGGGGGTGAAGCTTTCTTT. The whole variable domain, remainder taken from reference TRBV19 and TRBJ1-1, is DGGITQSPKYLFRKEGQNVTLSCEQNLNHDAMYWYRQDPGQGLRLIYYSQIVNDFQKGDIAEGYSVSREKKESFPLTVTSAQKNPTAFYLCASSIRGGEAFFGQGTRLTVV.

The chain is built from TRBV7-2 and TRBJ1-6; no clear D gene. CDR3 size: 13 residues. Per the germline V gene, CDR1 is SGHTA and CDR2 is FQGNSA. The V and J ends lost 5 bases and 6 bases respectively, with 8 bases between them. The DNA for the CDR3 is TGTGCCAGCAGCCCCGGGCGTAATTCACCCCTCCACTTT. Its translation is CASSPGRNSPLHF.

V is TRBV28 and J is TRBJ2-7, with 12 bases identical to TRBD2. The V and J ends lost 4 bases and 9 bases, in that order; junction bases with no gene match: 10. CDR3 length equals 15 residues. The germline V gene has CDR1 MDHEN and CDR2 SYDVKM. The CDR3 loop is CASSSTGTSGLVQYF. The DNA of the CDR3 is TGTGCCAGCAGTTCGACCGGGACTAGCGGGTTAGTGCAGTACTTC.

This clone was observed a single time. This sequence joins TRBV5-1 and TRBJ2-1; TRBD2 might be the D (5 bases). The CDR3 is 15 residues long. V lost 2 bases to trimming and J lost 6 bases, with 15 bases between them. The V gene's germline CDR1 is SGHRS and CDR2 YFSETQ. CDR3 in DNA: TGCGCCAGCAGCTTCAATGTGGGAGTCTTCAATGAGCAGTTCTTC. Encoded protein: CASSFNVGVFNEQFF.